The present T cell receptor beta chain was sequenced within a study of T cells in Graves' hyperthyroidism and ophthalmopathy. With 6 bases clipped from V and 4 bases from J, the junction kept 7 bases outside the gene matches. Germline-derived CDR1 and CDR2 are DFQATT and SNEGSKA (reference sequence). The CDR3 loop spans 14 amino acids. The definition of stable Graves' hyperthyroidism was no ophthalmopathy progression within 18 months. Authors of the study amplified TCR beta CDR3 regions from RNA transcripts. The study used the HTBI primer set for a first-round RT-PCR of the TCR CDR3. TCRdb analysed the multiplex PCR reads with MiXCR anew, one entry per CDR3 protein. The table has about 350,000 distinct CDR3 sequences, 14% seen once. This clonotype has a count of ten or more. Its antigen is undetermined. General study points: Appearing also in blood were most of the thyroid clonotypes expanded above 0.001. In the analysis, a 13 V-J model separated ophthalmopathy from stable hyperthyroidism.

The rearrangement joins TRBV20-1 to TRBJ2-3, with 10 positions matching TRBD2. This clonotype was obtained from a woman aged 25 to 39 with Graves' hyperthyroidism. Specimen: blood. The CDR3 loop reads CSADLAGVPDTQYF. The DNA for the CDR3 is TGCAGTGCAGATCTAGCGGGAGTCCCAGATACGCAGTATTTT.